Given below is one TCR beta chain in context. The antigen remains unidentified. The sample comes from a study of T cell responses to AZD1222 COVID-19 vaccine. Findings and limits, study-wide: Variant regions that are unmutated are reportedly the target of nearly half of spike-specific TCRs. Distributed over spike, vaccine-associated CD4 TCRs predominated at 160-218 and 743-854. A rise in Spike-specific TCR breadth and depth followed two AZD1222 doses.

Germline CDR1 reads SGDLS; CDR2 reads YYNGEE. The CDR3 has 14 amino acids. The V and J ends lost 0 bases and 7 bases respectively, with 11 bases between them. Sequencing was performed with immunoSEQ multiplex PCR; in TCRdb, only in-frame clones are kept and a portion is missing. The data hold 110,000 to 150,000 clones, with 88% observed a single time. The TCR comes from an adult who received the AZD1222 COVID-19 vaccine. The material was peripheral blood, obtained 28 days after the second AZD1222 dose. This chain links TRBV9 with TRBJ2-1, with no clear D. CDR3 in amino acids: CASSVEAYGNEQFF. Written as DNA, the CDR3 is TGTGCCAGCAGCGTAGAAGCCTACGGGAATGAGCAGTTCTTC.